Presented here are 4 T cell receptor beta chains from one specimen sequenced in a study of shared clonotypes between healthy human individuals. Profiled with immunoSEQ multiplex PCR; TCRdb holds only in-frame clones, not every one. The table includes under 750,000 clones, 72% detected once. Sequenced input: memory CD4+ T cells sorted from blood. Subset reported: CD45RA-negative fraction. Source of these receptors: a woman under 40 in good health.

The CDR3, as DNA: TGCAGCGTTGAGGGTGATAGCGGGAGAGAGACCCAGTACTTC. Translation gives CSVEGDSGRETQYF. The V call is TRBV29-1, the J call TRBJ2-5; 9 positions match TRBD2. From germline, CDR1 is SQVTM and CDR2 ANQGSEA. The CDR3 length is 14 residues. V dropped 3 bases and J dropped 4; count of bases not matched to a gene: 6.

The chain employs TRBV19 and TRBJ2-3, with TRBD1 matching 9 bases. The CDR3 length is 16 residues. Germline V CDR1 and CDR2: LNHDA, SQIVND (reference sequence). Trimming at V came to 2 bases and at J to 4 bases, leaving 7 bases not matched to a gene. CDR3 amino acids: CASSIRWDRVADTQYF. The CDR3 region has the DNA TGTGCCAGTAGTATACGATGGGACAGGGTCGCAGATACGCAGTATTTT.

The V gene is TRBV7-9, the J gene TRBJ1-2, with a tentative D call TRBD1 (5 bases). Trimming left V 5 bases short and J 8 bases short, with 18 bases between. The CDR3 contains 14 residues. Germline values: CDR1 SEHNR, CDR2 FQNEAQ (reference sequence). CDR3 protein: CASSPSNGAKGYTF. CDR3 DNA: TGTGCCAGCAGCCCCTCAAACGGGGCAAAGGGCTACACCTTC.

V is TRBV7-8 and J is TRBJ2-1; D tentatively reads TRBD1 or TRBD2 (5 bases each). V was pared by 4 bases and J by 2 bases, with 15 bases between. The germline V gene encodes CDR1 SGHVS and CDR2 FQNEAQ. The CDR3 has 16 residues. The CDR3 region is CASSSTSRGPYNEQFF. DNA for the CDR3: TGTGCCAGCAGCTCCACTTCCCGGGGCCCCTACAATGAGCAGTTCTTC. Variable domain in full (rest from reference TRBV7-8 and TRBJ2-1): GAGVSQSPRYKVAKRGQDVALRCDPISGHVSLFWYQQALGQGPEFLTYFQNEAQLDKSGLPSDRFFAERPEGSVSTLKIQRTQQEDSAVYLCASSSTSRGPYNEQFFGPGTRLTVL.